Below are 27 T cell receptor beta chains sequenced from a single sample in a study of T cells in Graves' hyperthyroidism and ophthalmopathy. RNA transcripts served as the template for amplifying TCR beta CDR3 regions. HTBI primers were the set used in a first-round RT-PCR of the TCR CDR3. TCRdb recomputed calls from the multiplex PCR reads with MiXCR, one row per CDR3 protein. This table has about 740,000 distinct CDR3 sequences, approximately 14% appearing once. Sample: blood. These receptors originate from a young woman with Graves' hyperthyroidism.

This clonotype was seen many times. V gene TRBV7-9 combines with J gene TRBJ2-1, with TRBD2 matching over 10 bases. The V and J ends lost 6 bases and 7 bases, in that order; junction bases with no gene match: 9. Germline CDR1 reads SEHNR; CDR2 reads FQNEAQ (reference sequence). This CDR3 contains 15 residues. The CDR3 DNA reads as TGTGCCAGCAGAGGCGCTAGCGGGAGACGGAATGAGCAGTTCTTC. This sequence encodes CASRGASGRRNEQFF.

This clonotype was observed at least ten times. The genes are TRBV7-8 and TRBJ2-7; the match to TRBD2 covers 7 bases. Germline assignment: CDR1 SGHVS and CDR2 FQNEAQ. V gave up 1 base and J gave up 6 bases; unmatched junction bases: 3. The CDR3 spans 13 residues. Here the CDR3 DNA reads TGTGCCAGCAGCTTAGTAAGGACTAGCGAGCAGTACTTC. It specifies CASSLVRTSEQYF.

The chain carries TRBV6-1 and TRBJ1-2; D is ambiguous. The germline CDR1 and CDR2 sequences are MNHNS and SASEGT. V was pared by 8 bases and J by 2 bases, with 9 bases between. This CDR3 contains 12 residues. Here the CDR3 DNA reads TGTGCCAGCTTACCGGGGAACTATGGCTACACCTTC. Translation gives CASLPGNYGYTF.

This clonotype was observed a few times. This chain joins TRBV19 and TRBJ1-2; D remains unclear. CDR1 and CDR2 from the germline V gene are LNHDA and SQIVND (reference sequence). V was trimmed by 1 base and J by 6 bases, leaving 12 bases between them. This CDR3 spans 14 amino acids. In DNA form, the CDR3 reads TGTGCCAGTAGTATAGGCCCTGGGATGAATGGCTACACCTTC. Its translation is CASSIGPGMNGYTF. Combining the CDR3 with reference TRBV19 and TRBJ1-2 gives the whole variable domain DGGITQSPKYLFRKEGQNVTLSCEQNLNHDAMYWYRQDPGQGLRLIYYSQIVNDFQKGDIAEGYSVSREKKESFPLTVTSAQKNPTAFYLCASSIGPGMNGYTFGSGTRLTVV.

This clonotype was found many times. The genes are TRBV6-1 and TRBJ1-1; 7 bases are a match to TRBD1. Germline-derived CDR1 and CDR2 are MNHNS and SASEGT. Trimming took 5 bases from V and 4 from J; bases not matched to a gene: 10. CDR3 size: 15 residues. This CDR3 is CASSYRLTGTTEAFF. As DNA, the CDR3 is TGTGCCAGCAGTTACCGCTTGACAGGGACCACTGAAGCTTTCTTT.

The sample holds many counts of this clonotype. The chain carries TRBV9 and TRBJ2-3; D possibly matches TRBD1 or TRBD2 (6 bases each). The CDR3 is 15 residues long. V was clipped by 3 bases and J by 4 bases, with 15 bases between them. Germline assignment: CDR1 SGDLS and CDR2 YYNGEE. The DNA of the CDR3 is TGTGCCAGCAGCGCTCTGGGGGCTAGCGCAGATACGCAGTATTTT. It translates to CASSALGASADTQYF.

In nucleotides, the CDR3 is TGTGCCACTCCAGGTATTGGTGAGAATGAGCAGTTCTTC. Translating it yields CATPGIGENEQFF. The chain combines TRBV19 with TRBJ2-1; D is unresolved. V gave up 10 bases and J gave up 7 bases, with 17 bases separating them. CDR1 is LNHDA, CDR2 SQIVND, per germline (reference sequence). The CDR3 extends over 13 amino acids.

This clonotype has a handful of counts. V usage is TRBV20-1 and J usage is TRBJ2-3; D is unresolved. CDR3 length: 13 amino acids. V lost 3 bases and J lost 2, with 9 bases in between. Germline assignment: CDR1 DFQATT and CDR2 SNEGSKA (reference sequence). This CDR3 reads CSASSLYTDTQYF. The CDR3 DNA sequence: TGCAGTGCTAGTTCGCTCTACACAGATACGCAGTATTTT.

This rearrangement joins TRBV9 to TRBJ2-7, with TRBD1 matching over 8 bases. Trimming at V came to 3 bases and at J to 6 bases, leaving 2 bases not matched to a gene. CDR3 size: 12 residues. Germline CDR1 reads SGDLS; CDR2 reads YYNGEE. CDR3 amino acids: CASSETGVEQYF. Written as DNA, the CDR3 is TGTGCCAGCAGCGAGACAGGGGTCGAGCAGTACTTC.

At least ten counts were recorded for this clonotype. The rearrangement links TRBV29-1 to TRBJ2-1, with D unclear. With 6 bases removed from V and 0 bases from J, the gap between germline ends came to 15 bases. The length of the CDR3 is 15 residues. Germline CDR1 reads SQVTM; CDR2 reads ANQGSEA. The CDR3 sequence: CSVLTQTSSYNEQFF. The CDR3 DNA sequence: TGCAGCGTGTTGACGCAGACGAGCTCCTACAATGAGCAGTTCTTC.

The chain links TRBV6-1 to TRBJ2-5, with D possibly being TRBD2 (6 bases). Germline values: CDR1 MNHNS, CDR2 SASEGT. The CDR3 contains 14 residues. Trimming removed 6 bases at V and 2 bases at J, with 13 bases between. The CDR3 reads CASSHGTSQETQYF. In DNA form, the CDR3 reads TGTGCCAGCAGCCACGGGACTTCACAAGAGACCCAGTACTTC.

Ten or more counts support this clonotype. The chain combines TRBV28 with TRBJ1-2; 9 bases are a match to TRBD1. This CDR3 has 15 residues. Germline loops: CDR1 MDHEN, CDR2 SYDVKM. Germline trimming cut 7 bases from V and 3 bases from J; bases unmatched to any gene: 9. CDR3 nucleotides: TGTGCCAGCATCACTAGGGGACAGGGTTACTATGGCTACACCTTC. Its translation: CASITRGQGYYGYTF.

This sequence joins TRBV7-2 and TRBJ2-1; 12 nucleotides line up with TRBD2. CDR1 SGHTA and CDR2 FQGNSA come from the germline V gene. The CDR3 covers 18 residues. The J segment lost 2 bases and the V segment lost 5 bases, leaving 10 bases of the junction unmatched. DNA for the CDR3: TGTGCCAGCAGCAAGACTAGCGGGAGCCGGTTAGCCTACAATGAGCAGTTCTTC. This gives the protein CASSKTSGSRLAYNEQFF.

This clonotype was seen a few times. The chain uses TRBV5-1 and TRBJ2-3; D is undetermined. The CDR3 sequence is 13 residues long. The V gene's germline CDR1 is SGHRS and CDR2 YFSETQ. Trimming removed 0 bases at V and 6 bases at J, with 8 bases between. The CDR3 reads CASSLDLEDTQYF. CDR3 DNA: TGCGCCAGCAGCTTGGATCTCGAGGATACGCAGTATTTT.

This clonotype was detected only a few times. Here the CDR3 DNA reads TGCAGCGTTGAAGTACCTAGCGGGGCTGAGGATGAGCAGTTCTTC. Protein sequence: CSVEVPSGAEDEQFF. V and J are TRBV29-1 and TRBJ2-1; TRBD2 matches 9 bases. CDR3 length equals 15 residues. V was pared by 1 base and J by 8 bases, with 9 bases of the junction left unmatched. From germline, CDR1 is SQVTM and CDR2 ANQGSEA.

This clonotype was recorded at least ten times. The rearrangement links TRBV2 to TRBJ2-7; D might be TRBD1 (6 bases). This CDR3 spans 13 amino acids. The V gene lost 5 bases and the J gene lost 6 bases, with 14 bases spanning the gap. The V gene's germline CDR1 is SNHLY and CDR2 FYNNEI. The CDR3 sequence is CASSIGTPGEQYF. CDR3 nucleotides: TGTGCCAGCAGTATCGGGACACCCGGCGAGCAGTACTTC.

The chain has TRBV19 and TRBJ2-7; D call uncertain. CDR1 and CDR2 (germline): LNHDA, SQIVND (reference sequence). The CDR3 runs to 14 residues. V lost 11 bases to trimming and J lost 0 bases, with 17 bases between them. The CDR3 reads CAARPAGNSYEQYF. CDR3 bases: TGTGCCGCTCGACCGGCAGGCAACTCCTACGAGCAGTACTTC.

The chain joins TRBV10-3 to TRBJ2-5, with 11 positions matching TRBD2. Germline loops: CDR1 ENHRY, CDR2 SYGVKD. CDR3 length: 13 amino acids. Trimming took 5 bases from V and 9 from J; bases not matched to a gene: 5. CDR3 sequence reads: CAISWTSGLSQYF. CDR3 coding DNA: TGTGCCATCAGTTGGACTAGCGGGCTTTCCCAGTACTTC.

This clonotype has at least ten counts. The chain carries TRBV11-3 and TRBJ2-7, with 7 bases fitting TRBD1. Losses at the gene ends were 5 bases for V and 3 bases for J; bases not matched to a gene: 7. The CDR3 contains 14 residues. Germline lookup yields CDR1 SGHNT and CDR2 YENEEA. DNA for the CDR3: TGTGCCAGCAGCACCCGGGACAGATACTACGAGCAGTACTTC. Translating gives CASSTRDRYYEQYF.

This chain connects TRBV2 to TRBJ2-7; D is ambiguous. This CDR3 is 14 amino acids long. V was trimmed by 0 bases and J by 0 bases, leaving 6 bases between them. Germline V gene sequence: CDR1 SNHLY, CDR2 FYNNEI. CDR3 in amino acids: CASSEARISYEQYF. CDR3 nucleotide sequence: TGTGCCAGCAGTGAAGCCAGGATCTCCTACGAGCAGTACTTC.

J is TRBJ2-7 and V is TRBV7-9, with TRBD1 matching 9 bases. CDR1 is SEHNR and CDR2 is FQNEAQ in the germline V gene (reference sequence). Trimming cost V 8 bases and J 2 bases; bases outside gene matches: 10. The CDR3 loop spans 15 amino acids. In nucleotides, the CDR3 is TGTGCCAGCTCCGGGACAGGGCGGGCAACCTACGAGCAGTACTTC. Translated, it gives CASSGTGRATYEQYF.

This clonotype was found many times. The chain combines TRBV11-2 with TRBJ2-3, with 11 bases lining up with TRBD2. J lost 5 bases, V lost 3 bases, and 10 bases had no gene match. Germline-derived CDR1 and CDR2 are SGHAT and FQNNGV. The CDR3 has 17 residues. The CDR3 DNA reads TGTGCCAGCAGCTTCGGGCTCGGGACTAGCGGAATAGATACGCAGTATTTT. This codes for CASSFGLGTSGIDTQYF. The full variable domain, its missing parts supplied by reference TRBV11-2 and TRBJ2-3, is EAGVAQSPRYKIIEKRQSVAFWCNPISGHATLYWYQQILGQGPKLLIQFQNNGVVDDSQLPKDRFSAERLKGVDSTLKIQPAKLEDSAVYLCASSFGLGTSGIDTQYFGPGTRLTVL.

This clonotype was observed at least ten times. The J gene is TRBJ2-7, the V gene TRBV20-1; 9 nucleotides agree with TRBD2. Losses at the gene ends were 7 bases for V and 3 bases for J; bases not matched to a gene: 10. This CDR3 comprises 14 residues. Germline CDR1 reads DFQATT; CDR2 reads SNEGSKA (reference sequence). CDR3 sequence: CSVPGLASNYEQYF. CDR3 coding DNA: TGCAGTGTTCCGGGACTAGCATCAAACTACGAGCAGTACTTC.

This clonotype was counted ten times or more. The V and J genes are TRBV27 and TRBJ1-1; the D is unclear. Germline CDR1 reads MNHEY; CDR2 reads SMNVEV (reference sequence). The V and J ends lost 6 bases and 3 bases respectively, with 11 bases between them. There are 13 residues in the CDR3. The CDR3: CASRRRWDTEAFF. CDR3 in DNA: TGTGCCAGCAGAAGGCGGTGGGACACTGAAGCTTTCTTT.

This clonotype was observed many times. This sequence joins TRBV20-1 and TRBJ2-1, with a possible D match to TRBD2 (6 bases). CDR3 size: 12 residues. Germline lookup yields CDR1 DFQATT and CDR2 SNEGSKA (reference sequence). With 6 bases removed from V and 5 bases from J, the gap between germline ends came to 11 bases. CDR3 coding DNA: TGCAGTGCCAGGACTACAAACAATGAGCAGTTCTTC. It encodes CSARTTNNEQFF.

This clonotype was seen many times. The genes are TRBV12-3 or TRBV12-4 and TRBJ2-3, with a weak D call TRBD2 (6 bases). This CDR3 region has 15 residues. Trimming took off 3 bases at V and 0 bases at J, with 10 bases between the two ends. CDR3: CASSLTSFSTDTQYF. The CDR3 region has the DNA TGTGCCAGCAGTTTGACTAGTTTTAGCACAGATACGCAGTATTTT.

This chain links TRBV20-1 with TRBJ2-7, with a possible D match to TRBD1 (5 bases). The CDR3 runs to 18 residues. Germline-derived CDR1 and CDR2 are DFQATT and SNEGSKA (reference sequence). Trimming shortened V by 0 bases and J by 0 bases, and 21 bases separated the two germline ends. CDR3 sequence reads: CSARDSAAETETSYEQYF. CDR3 sequence (DNA): TGCAGTGCTAGAGATTCCGCTGCAGAGACAGAAACCTCCTACGAGCAGTACTTC.